Sequencing of this T cell receptor beta chain was carried out in a study of blood T cell repertoires in COVID-19. Study-wide context: The analysed material was cDNA or gDNA that came from T cells, B-cell-depleted T cells, or PBMCs.

In the study's own analysis: Estimates of nucleated cell counts were drawn from the amplification of reference gene primers. The assay was immunoSEQ multiplex PCR, and TCRdb's table has in-frame clones only and misses some. V and J calls and clone size follow that table, whereas D and trimming were derived from the DNA. The sample lists fewer than 130,000 clones, 80% to 90% occurring once. This clone was picked up one time. Germline CDR1 reads SEHNR; CDR2 reads FQNEAQ (reference sequence). V lost 4 bases, J lost 4 bases, and 15 bases lay in between. The CDR3 covers 15 residues. This chain links TRBV7-9 with TRBJ2-3, with a tentative D call TRBD2 (6 bases). This receptor was taken from a woman at least 80 years old with acute or convalescent COVID-19. The source material was peripheral blood. The CDR3 DNA sequence: TGTGCCAGCAGCTCCTTACGGGGGAGCGCAGATACGCAGTATTTT. It is translated as CASSSLRGSADTQYF. Complete variable domain (other parts from reference TRBV7-9 and TRBJ2-3): DTGVSQNPRHKITKRGQNVTFRCDPISEHNRLYWYRQTLGQGPEFLTYFQNEAQLEKSRLLSDRFSAERPKGSFSTLEIQRTEQGDSAMYLCASSSLRGSADTQYFGPGTRLTVL.